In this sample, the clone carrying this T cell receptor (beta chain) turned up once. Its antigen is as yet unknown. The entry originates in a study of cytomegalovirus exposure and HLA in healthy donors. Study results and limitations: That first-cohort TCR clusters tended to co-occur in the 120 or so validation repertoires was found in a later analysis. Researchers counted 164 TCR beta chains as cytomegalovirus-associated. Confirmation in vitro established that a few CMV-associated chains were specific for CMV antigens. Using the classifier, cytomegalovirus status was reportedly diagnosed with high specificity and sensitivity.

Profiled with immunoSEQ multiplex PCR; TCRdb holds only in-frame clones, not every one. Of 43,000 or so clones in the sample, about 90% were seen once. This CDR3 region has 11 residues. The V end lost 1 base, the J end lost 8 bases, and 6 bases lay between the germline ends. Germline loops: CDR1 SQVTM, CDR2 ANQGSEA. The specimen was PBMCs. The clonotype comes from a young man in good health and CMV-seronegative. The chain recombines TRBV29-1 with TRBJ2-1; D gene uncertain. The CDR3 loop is CSVEVLHEQFF. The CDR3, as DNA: TGCAGCGTTGAAGTCCTACATGAGCAGTTCTTC.